This TCR beta chain was recorded in a study of T cell repertoires in cytomegalovirus infection. Whole-study context: Public TCR beta signatures provided an indication of both CMV infection and a matching HLA type.

Findings and limits, study-wide: Dominant in the ex vivo response were TCR beta clonotypes restricted by HLA-C and specific for CMV. People with CMV and the relevant HLA were identified by cumulative public TCR beta family frequency.

Trimming took 1 base from V and 4 from J, leaving 6 bases between them. Germline CDR1 is SGHTA and CDR2 is FQGNSA. CDR3 length: 13 amino acids. This clonotype was observed a few times. Its antigen remains unidentified. TCRdb passed the reads through MiXCR, listing each CDR3 protein once. This repertoire shows 150,000 to 200,000 distinct CDR3 sequences, roughly 27% found once; its top ten account for approximately 30%. Sequenced sample: PBMCs. This chain links TRBV7-2 with TRBJ2-3, with D hard to call. The TCR sequence derives from a human donor in good health (CMV status not recorded). Some clones in this sample may be carry-over from other donors' samples. The CDR3 DNA sequence: TGTGCCAGCAGCTTAGAGCCCCCAGATACGCAGTATTTT. Its protein is CASSLEPPDTQYF. Supplemented by reference TRBV7-2 and TRBJ2-3, the full variable domain reads GAGVSQSPSNKVTEKGKDVELRCDPISGHTALYWYRQSLGQGLEFLIYFQGNSAPDKSGLPSDRFSAERTGGSVSTLTIQRTQQEDSAVYLCASSLEPPDTQYFGPGTRLTVL.